This TCR beta chain was documented in a study of T-cell memory formation after mild COVID-19. Study summary: TCR clustering was largely donor specific.

Only a few counts were recorded for this clonotype. What it binds is unknown. TCRdb reprocessed the 5' RACE reads with MiXCR, giving one entry per CDR3 protein. The top ten hold 8.5% to 10% of the sample, which has 400,000 to 500,000 distinct CDR3 sequences, roughly 26% seen once. The germline gives CDR1 SGHRS, CDR2 YFSETQ. V shed 4 bases and J 5 bases; nucleotides not matched to a gene: 7. The CDR3 consists of 14 residues. Study-wide results and limits: CD4/CD8 balance held among clones contracting day 15 to 85, and later expanders leaned CD4+. Pre-infection memory carried some responding clones, suggesting that cross-reactive memory joined.

This chain joins TRBV5-1 and TRBJ2-3; the match to TRBD1 covers 7 bases. The source material was PBMCs or a T cell subset sorted from them (not recorded which). The receptor was derived from an adult woman who had mild COVID-19 (a few samples of this study predate the infection). Cell type and time point are not known. The CDR3: CASSLRQGVDTQYF. The CDR3 DNA follows: TGCGCCAGCAGCCTAAGACAGGGCGTAGATACGCAGTATTTT.